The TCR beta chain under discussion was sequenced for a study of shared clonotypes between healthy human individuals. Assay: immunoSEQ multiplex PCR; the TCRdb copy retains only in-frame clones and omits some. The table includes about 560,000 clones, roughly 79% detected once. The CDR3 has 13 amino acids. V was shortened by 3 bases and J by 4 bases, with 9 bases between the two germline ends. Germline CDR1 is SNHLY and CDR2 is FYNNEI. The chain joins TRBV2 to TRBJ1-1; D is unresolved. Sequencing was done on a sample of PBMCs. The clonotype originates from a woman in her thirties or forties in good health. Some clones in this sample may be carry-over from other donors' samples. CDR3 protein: CASSERRATEAFF. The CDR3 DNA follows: TGTGCCAGCAGTGAGCGCCGGGCCACTGAAGCTTTCTTT.